Below are 13 T cell receptor beta chains sequenced from a single sample in a study of Tregs in tolerant kidney transplant recipients (dated by TCRdb to the late 2010s). Library preparation was by the immunoSEQ multiplex PCR assay. TCRdb holds this immuneACCESS table with in-frame rearrangements only. Some clones are missing; in checked studies, unresolved V genes explain under half, and the rest has no known cause. The data table for this sample lists about 33,000 clones. Together, the top ten hold more than 6.5% of the sample. Per the publication, the time point label means: blood sample drawn before combined kidney and bone marrow transplant. The specimen was CD8+ T cells from blood, collected before the transplant. The receptors were gathered from a human donor who received a combined kidney and bone marrow transplant.

With regard to this clone: The read gets to within 3 residues of the CDR3 end, and the germline J gene fills in the rest. The chain combines TRBV2 with TRBJ2-7; D is possibly TRBD2 (6 bases). V lost 0 bases, J lost 6 bases, and 18 bases lay in between. The CDR3 is 16 residues long. From germline, CDR1 is SNHLY and CDR2 FYNNEI. Partial CDR3 DNA: TGTGCCAGCAGTGAAGCTTGGGGGGAAAAGGCTATCGAG. It encodes CASSEAWGEKAIE. In full, the CDR3 is CASSEAWGEKAIEQYF.

Concerning this clone itself: Read coverage stops 3 residues before the CDR3 terminus; the germline J gene supplies the remainder. The chain employs TRBV6-2 or TRBV6-3 and TRBJ2-2, with D unclear. CDR1 and CDR2 from the germline V gene are MNHEY and SVGEGT. The V and J ends lost 0 bases and 5 bases respectively, with 4 bases between them. There are 13 residues in the CDR3. Incomplete CDR3 DNA: TGTGCCAGCAGTTACTCGAGGACCGGGGAG. Its protein is CASSYSRTGE. The whole CDR3 protein reads CASSYSRTGELFF.

Concerning this clone itself: The sequence runs out 3 residues before the end of the CDR3; the remainder is reconstructed from the germline J gene. This chain connects TRBV6-4 to TRBJ2-3; 7 positions match TRBD2. Germline lookup yields CDR1 MRHNA and CDR2 SNTAGT. The CDR3 runs 15 residues. Trimming at V came to 0 bases and at J to 1 base, leaving 1 base not matched to a gene. CDR3 DNA, as far as it was read: TGTGCCAGCAGTGACTCGGGGGGGGGCACAGATACG. Translating it yields CASSDSGGGTDT. The CDR3, in full, reads CASSDSGGGTDTQYF.

As concerns this clone: The read ends 3 residues before the CDR3 terminus; that terminus is restored from the germline J gene. The chain couples TRBV5-1 to TRBJ1-4; maybe TRBD1 (6 bases). This CDR3 has 15 residues. Trimming left V 2 bases short and J 8 bases short, with 16 bases between. Looked up from germline, CDR1 is SGHRS and CDR2 is YFSETQ. CDR3 DNA, as far as it was read: TGCGCCAGCAGCTTATTAACAGGGTCGGACGAAAAA. Amino acid sequence: CASSLLTGSDEK. The full CDR3 sequence reads CASSLLTGSDEKLFF.

About this clone: Read sequence stops 3 residues before the CDR3 end, and the germline J gene provides the missing end. This chain joins TRBV7-7 and TRBJ1-1, with a possible D match to TRBD1 (5 bases). Trimming cost V 5 bases and J 1 base, with 8 bases left between them. The CDR3 is 13 amino acids. Germline CDR1 reads SSHAT; CDR2 reads FNYEAQ (reference sequence). The sequenced CDR3 bases are TGTGCCAGCAGCCTGACAGAGAACACTGAA. This gives the protein CASSLTENTE. The CDR3, in full, reads CASSLTENTEAFF.

Concerning this clone: The read terminates 3 residues before the CDR3 end, so the remaining end is supplied by the germline J gene. This chain joins TRBV6-2 or TRBV6-3 and TRBJ2-3; tentatively, D is TRBD2 (5 bases). The germline V gene encodes CDR1 MNHEY and CDR2 SVGEGT. The V gene lost 2 bases and the J gene lost 6 bases, with 12 bases spanning the gap. The CDR3 has 14 amino acids. The CDR3 DNA, read in part, is TGTGCCAGCAGTTACCCCCTCGGGGAGGATACG. As protein: CASSYPLGEDT. The complete CDR3 reads CASSYPLGEDTQYF.

For this clone: The sequence runs out 3 residues before the end of the CDR3; the remainder is reconstructed from the germline J gene. The genes are TRBV7-8 and TRBJ2-5, with 8 bases that match TRBD2. V dropped 8 bases and J dropped 2; count of bases not matched to a gene: 4. The CDR3 consists of 13 residues. Germline V gives CDR1 SGHVS, CDR2 FQNEAQ. The CDR3 sequence: CASVTSGQETQYF. The CDR3 bases that were read are TGTGCCAGCGTAACTAGCGGACAAGAGACC.

Concerning this clone: The observed sequence ends 3 residues before the CDR3 terminus, with the missing tail filled in from the germline J gene. This chain uses TRBV7-6 with TRBJ2-3; D unclear. Germline V gene sequence: CDR1 SGHVS, CDR2 FNYEAQ. V was pared by 3 bases and J by 2 bases, with 12 bases between. The CDR3 runs 15 residues. CDR3 sequence reads: CASSFLQRNTDTQYF. Incomplete CDR3 DNA: TGTGCCAGCAGCTTTCTTCAGCGAAACACAGATACG. Based on the CDR3 plus reference TRBV7-6 and TRBJ2-3, the full variable domain is GAGVSQSPRYKVTKRGQDVALRCDPISGHVSLYWYRQALGQGPEFLTYFNYEAQQDKSGLPNDRFSAERPEGSISTLTIQRTEQRDSAMYRCASSFLQRNTDTQYFGPGTRLTVL.

Note on this clone: The read terminates 3 residues before the CDR3 end, so the remaining end is supplied by the germline J gene. The chain recombines TRBV19 with TRBJ1-6, with D maybe TRBD1 (5 bases). Germline V gives CDR1 LNHDA, CDR2 SQIVND (reference sequence). This CDR3 is built from 15 residues. The V end was cut by 5 bases, the J end by 5 bases, with 13 bases between. The sequenced CDR3 bases are TGTGCCAGTAGTCCACGGATGGGGCATAATTCACCC. It is translated as CASSPRMGHNSP. The whole CDR3 is CASSPRMGHNSPLHF. Based on the CDR3 plus reference TRBV19 and TRBJ1-6, the full variable domain is DGGITQSPKYLFRKEGQNVTLSCEQNLNHDAMYWYRQDPGQGLRLIYYSQIVNDFQKGDIAEGYSVSREKKESFPLTVTSAQKNPTAFYLCASSPRMGHNSPLHFGNGTRLTVT.

Comments on this clone: Read data end 3 residues before the CDR3 end; the end is taken from the germline J gene. This same CDR3 is encoded by further DNA sequences in the sample. The chain carries TRBV18 and TRBJ2-7; TRBD1 or TRBD2 may be the D gene (5 bases each). Germline lookup yields CDR1 KGHSH and CDR2 LQKENI. The CDR3 loop spans 15 amino acids. Trimming left V 6 bases short and J 1 base short, with 16 bases between. The CDR3 sequence: CASSPAAGPSYEQYF. CDR3 DNA, as far as it was read: TGTGCCAGCTCCCCAGCGGCAGGGCCTTCCTACGAG.

A note on this clone: The sequenced fragment ends 3 residues before the CDR3 boundary, so the rest is inferred from the germline J gene. The V and J genes are TRBV2 and TRBJ2-1, with D perhaps TRBD2 (7 bases). Trimming shortened V by 7 bases and J by 5 bases, and 12 bases separated the two germline ends. This CDR3 is built from 13 residues. The germline CDR1 and CDR2 sequences are SNHLY and FYNNEI. The CDR3 region is CASTGGPNNEQFF. The sequenced CDR3 bases are TGTGCCAGCACGGGGGGCCCCAACAATGAG.

A remark on this clone: The CDR3 end is not reached by the read, which stops 3 residues before it; the germline J gene fills it in. This chain joins TRBV19 and TRBJ2-2; D uncertain. Looked up from germline, CDR1 is LNHDA and CDR2 is SQIVND (reference sequence). The CDR3 covers 13 residues. V was cut by 3 bases and J by 7 bases, with 9 bases left in between. The sequenced CDR3 bases are TGTGCCAGTAGTATCGCGGAGAGCGGGGAG. Protein product: CASSIAESGE. In full, the CDR3 reads CASSIAESGELFF. Full variable domain (remainder filled in from reference TRBV19 and TRBJ2-2): DGGITQSPKYLFRKEGQNVTLSCEQNLNHDAMYWYRQDPGQGLRLIYYSQIVNDFQKGDIAEGYSVSREKKESFPLTVTSAQKNPTAFYLCASSIAESGELFFGEGSRLTVL.

Comments on this clone: The CDR3 end is not reached by the read, which stops 3 residues before it; the germline J gene fills it in. The rearrangement links TRBV20-1 to TRBJ1-1, with TRBD1 matching 10 bases. The J segment lost 7 bases and the V segment lost 3 bases, leaving 5 bases of the junction unmatched. Germline loops: CDR1 DFQATT, CDR2 SNEGSKA (reference sequence). The CDR3 runs 13 residues. CDR3 bases read: TGCAGTGCTAGCGGGACAGGGGAAATTGAA. Amino acid sequence: CSASGTGEIE. The whole CDR3 is CSASGTGEIEAFF.